These 6 T cell receptor beta chains came from one sample sequenced in a study of T-cell memory formation after mild COVID-19. From the 5' RACE reads, TCRdb called clonotypes with MiXCR, one entry per CDR3 protein. The top ten clones hold more than 2% of a sample with about 250,000 distinct CDR3 sequences, less than 20% of them seen once. The sequenced sample consisted of PBMCs or a T cell subset sorted from them (not recorded which). The receptors originated from an adult woman who had mild COVID-19 (a few samples of this study predate the infection). Cell type and time point are not known.

The genes are TRBV2 and TRBJ1-1; weak D call: TRBD1 (5 bases). The germline CDR1 and CDR2 sequences are SNHLY and FYNNEI. This CDR3 spans 14 amino acids. V lost 8 bases to trimming and J lost 6 bases, with 19 bases between them. CDR3 sequence (DNA): TGTGCCAGCGAAACCGGGACCCCGGGGTCTGAAGCTTTCTTT. Translating it yields CASETGTPGSEAFF.

The chain couples TRBV7-9 to TRBJ2-5; 9 positions match TRBD1. This CDR3 is 16 amino acids long. The V and J ends lost 5 bases and 4 bases, in that order; junction bases with no gene match: 11. The germline V gene has CDR1 SEHNR and CDR2 FQNEAQ (reference sequence). In DNA, the CDR3 is TGTGCCAGCAGCGGACGGACAGGGGCGCTTAGAGAGACCCAGTACTTC. Amino acids: CASSGRTGALRETQYF.

This chain connects TRBV11-2 to TRBJ2-1, with 11 bases matching TRBD2. Losses at the gene ends were 5 bases for V and 6 bases for J; bases not matched to a gene: 9. This CDR3 has 16 amino acids. Per the germline V gene, CDR1 is SGHAT and CDR2 is FQNNGV. DNA for the CDR3: TGTGCCAGCAGCCCGTTAGCGGGGGGGCAATCCAATGAGCAGTTCTTC. Protein: CASSPLAGGQSNEQFF.

The chain links TRBV20-1 to TRBJ2-7; 10 bases line up with TRBD2. The germline V gene encodes CDR1 DFQATT and CDR2 SNEGSKA (reference sequence). Unmatched junction bases numbered 6, after V lost 3 bases and J lost 4 bases. The CDR3 covers 14 residues. CDR3 loop: CSARVASGGYEQYF. Written as DNA, the CDR3 is TGCAGTGCTAGGGTCGCTAGCGGGGGTTACGAGCAGTACTTC.

The DNA for the CDR3 is TGTGCCAGCTCACCGGGACAGGGACAAGAGACCCAGTACTTC. Its protein is CASSPGQGQETQYF. The chain is built from TRBV18 and TRBJ2-5; TRBD1 agrees at 9 bases. The CDR3 covers 14 residues. Per germline, CDR1 KGHSH and CDR2 LQKENI. The V and J ends lost 3 bases and 2 bases, in that order; junction bases with no gene match: 1.

The chain uses TRBV7-3 and TRBJ2-1, with D perhaps TRBD2 (6 bases). Trimming took 5 bases from V and 0 from J, leaving 14 bases between them. The germline V gene encodes CDR1 SGHTA and CDR2 FQGTGA. The length of the CDR3 is 16 residues. This CDR3 is CASSPDGGNSYNEQFF. Here the CDR3 DNA reads TGTGCCAGCAGCCCGGACGGCGGGAACTCCTACAATGAGCAGTTCTTC.